These 8 T cell receptor beta chains originate from one sample sequenced in a study of T cell responses to AZD1222 COVID-19 vaccine. This table comes from immunoSEQ multiplex PCR, and its TCRdb copy is limited to in-frame clones, with some not included. The table includes under 130,000 clones, around 90% detected once. The source was peripheral blood, collected on day 0 of AZD1222 vaccination. The receptors derive from an adult in good health.

This rearrangement joins TRBV5-4 to TRBJ2-1, with TRBD2 identical over 13 bases. The CDR3 consists of 16 residues. The germline V gene has CDR1 SGHNT and CDR2 YYREEE (reference sequence). V lost 4 bases and J lost 8; bases outside the gene matches: 9. The CDR3 spells CASSGRTSGRADEQFF. The CDR3 DNA sequence: TGTGCCAGCAGCGGCCGAACTAGCGGGAGGGCCGATGAGCAGTTCTTC.

CDR3 loop: CASSSGLLASYNEQFF. CDR3 DNA sequence: TGTGCCAGCAGTTCGGGACTCCTTGCCTCCTACAATGAGCAGTTCTTC. This chain uses TRBV27 with TRBJ2-1, with a possible D match to TRBD2 (6 bases). The CDR3 covers 16 residues. Trimming cost V 4 bases and J 0 bases, with 13 bases left between them. The germline V gene has CDR1 MNHEY and CDR2 SMNVEV (reference sequence).

This sequence joins TRBV20-1 and TRBJ1-2; 8 bases fit TRBD1. CDR3 length equals 14 residues. The V gene's germline CDR1 is DFQATT and CDR2 SNEGSKA (reference sequence). The trim removed 3 bases at V and 4 bases at J, leaving 7 bases unmatched. The DNA for the CDR3 is TGCAGTGCTAGTCACAGGGGGGCAAGCTATGGCTACACCTTC. Residues: CSASHRGASYGYTF.

The chain combines TRBV30 with TRBJ1-5; maybe TRBD1 (5 bases). The germline gives CDR1 GTSNPN, CDR2 SVGIG (reference sequence). V lost 2 bases and J lost 7, with 15 bases in between. CDR3 length: 14 residues. CDR3 sequence: CAWSTLGTGQPQHF. The CDR3 coding sequence is TGTGCCTGGAGTACCCTGGGGACGGGCCAGCCCCAGCATTTT.

The V call is TRBV7-3, the J call TRBJ2-7, with TRBD2 matching 14 bases. The CDR3 has 14 residues. J lost 9 bases, V lost 1 base, and 2 bases had no gene match. Germline V gene lookup returns CDR1 SGHTA and CDR2 FQGTGA. Written as DNA, the CDR3 is TGTGCCAGCAGCTTAAAGGGACTAGCGGGAGCGCAGTACTTC. Translated, it gives CASSLKGLAGAQYF.

The chain joins TRBV21-1 to TRBJ2-7; the table's D call TRBD2 went unverified against the DNA. TRBV21-1 is described as a pseudogene. CDR3 length: 19 amino acids. CDR3 region: CASSKVGTSGRANLREQYF. The CDR3 DNA sequence: TGTGCCAGCAGCAAAGTTGGGACTAGCGGGAGGGCCAATCTGAGGGAGCAGTACTTC.

The chain has TRBV29-1 and TRBJ1-1, with a possible D match to TRBD1 (5 bases). Trimming took off 4 bases at V and 0 bases at J, with 9 bases between the two ends. The CDR3 sequence is 13 residues long. Germline V gene sequence: CDR1 SQVTM, CDR2 ANQGSEA. The chain's CDR3 is CSVGWGVNTEAFF. The DNA of the CDR3 is TGCAGCGTTGGGTGGGGGGTGAACACTGAAGCTTTCTTT.

The chain carries TRBV28 and TRBJ1-4; tentative D call: TRBD1 (5 bases). Trimming stripped 7 bases from V and 1 base from J, with 10 bases between. Germline CDR1 MDHEN, CDR2 SYDVKM. The CDR3 totals 14 residues. The CDR3 region has the DNA TGTGCCAGCAATAGGGGCAAAACTAATGAAAAACTGTTTTTT. The encoded protein is CASNRGKTNEKLFF.